Shown below are 4 T cell receptor beta chains from a single sample sequenced in a study of neoadjuvant anti-PD-1 for oral cavity cancer. Assay used: immunoSEQ multiplex PCR; TCRdb lists only in-frame clones, some missing. The table has under 7,000 clones, almost 60% seen once. The sample here was tumor tissue, taken before nivolumab (anti-PD-1) treatment. These receptors all stem from a person aged 35-80 years with oral cavity squamous cell carcinoma.

This clone was recorded a few times. The chain links TRBV19 to TRBJ1-5; no definite D call. CDR1 LNHDA and CDR2 SQIVND come from the germline V gene (reference sequence). V dropped 6 bases and J dropped 4 bases, with 7 bases sitting between them. This CDR3 has 12 amino acids. This CDR3 is CASRTNNQPQHF. The CDR3 coding sequence is TGTGCCAGTAGAACAAATAATCAGCCCCAGCATTTT.

The V gene is TRBV5-6, the J gene TRBJ2-5, with D possibly being TRBD2 (7 bases). Trimming left V 1 base short and J 5 bases short, with 12 bases between. The V gene's germline CDR1 is SGHDT and CDR2 YYEEEE. There are 14 residues in the CDR3. The CDR3 nucleotides are TGTGCCAGCAGCTTGCGGGGGGCGGGGGAGACCCAGTACTTC. Its protein is CASSLRGAGETQYF.

The rearrangement links TRBV9 to TRBJ2-1; D gene unclear. V was clipped by 4 bases and J by 5 bases, with 7 bases between them. Germline CDR1 and CDR2: SGDLS and YYNGEE. This CDR3 is 12 amino acids long. The CDR3 region has the DNA TGTGCCAGCAGCCCCCCCAACAATGAGCAGTTCTTC. Its protein product is CASSPPNNEQFF.

This clone was found once. The rearrangement links TRBV12-5 to TRBJ1-1; D is perhaps TRBD1 (5 bases). Trimming pared 0 bases from V and 1 base from J, leaving 9 bases between. Germline CDR1 reads LGHNT; CDR2 reads FRNRAP. The CDR3 extends over 15 amino acids. CDR3 in DNA: TGTGCTAGTGGTTTGGTGGCAGGGAGGAACACTGAAGCTTTCTTT. It translates to CASGLVAGRNTEAFF.